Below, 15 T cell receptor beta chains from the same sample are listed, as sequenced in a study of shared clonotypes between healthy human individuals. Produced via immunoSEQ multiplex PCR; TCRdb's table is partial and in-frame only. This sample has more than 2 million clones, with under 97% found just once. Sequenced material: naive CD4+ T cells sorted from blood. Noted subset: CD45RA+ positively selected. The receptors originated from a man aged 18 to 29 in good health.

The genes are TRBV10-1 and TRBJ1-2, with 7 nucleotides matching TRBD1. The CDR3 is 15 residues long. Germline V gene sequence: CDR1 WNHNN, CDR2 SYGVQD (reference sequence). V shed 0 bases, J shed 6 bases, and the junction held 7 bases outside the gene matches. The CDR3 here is CASSESVRTGNGYTF. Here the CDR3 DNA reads TGCGCCAGCAGTGAGTCTGTCCGGACAGGAAATGGCTACACCTTC.

This CDR3 is CASSSDRWGNNEQFF. The CDR3 region has the DNA TGCGCCAGCAGCTCAGACAGATGGGGGAACAATGAGCAGTTCTTC. V usage is TRBV5-1 and J usage is TRBJ2-1; D is possibly TRBD1 or TRBD2 (5 bases each). The length of the CDR3 is 15 residues. V was trimmed by 3 bases and J by 5 bases, leaving 15 bases between them. Germline V gives CDR1 SGHRS, CDR2 YFSETQ.

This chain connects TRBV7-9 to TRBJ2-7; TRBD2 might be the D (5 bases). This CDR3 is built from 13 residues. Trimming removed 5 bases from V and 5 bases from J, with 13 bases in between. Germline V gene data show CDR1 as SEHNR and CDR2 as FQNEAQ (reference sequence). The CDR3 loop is CASSLTPRDEQYF. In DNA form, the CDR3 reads TGTGCCAGCAGCCTGACCCCGAGGGACGAGCAGTACTTC.

The chain's CDR3 is CASSLAATSAYEQYF. DNA of the CDR3: TGTGCCAGCAGCTTAGCTGCGACCTCCGCCTACGAGCAGTACTTC. The chain couples TRBV7-2 to TRBJ2-7; no clear D. V was shortened by 0 bases and J by 2 bases, with 11 bases between the two germline ends. This CDR3 region has 15 residues. The germline CDR1 and CDR2 sequences are SGHTA and FQGNSA.

CDR3 nucleotide sequence: TGTGCCAGTGGGGCCGGACACCGGTGGGGCTATGGCTACACCTTC. Translating gives CASGAGHRWGYGYTF. The J gene is TRBJ1-2, the V gene TRBV19; TRBD1 might be the D (5 bases). Trimming took off 8 bases at V and 4 bases at J, with 20 bases between the two ends. Per germline, CDR1 LNHDA and CDR2 SQIVND (reference sequence). The CDR3 has 15 amino acids.

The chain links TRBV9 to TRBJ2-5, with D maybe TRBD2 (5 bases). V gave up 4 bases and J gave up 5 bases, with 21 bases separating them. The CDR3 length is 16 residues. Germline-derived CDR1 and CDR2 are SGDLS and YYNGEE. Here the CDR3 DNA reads TGTGCCAGCAGCCCAACCCTAACAGCGGTGGGGGAGACCCAGTACTTC. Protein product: CASSPTLTAVGETQYF.

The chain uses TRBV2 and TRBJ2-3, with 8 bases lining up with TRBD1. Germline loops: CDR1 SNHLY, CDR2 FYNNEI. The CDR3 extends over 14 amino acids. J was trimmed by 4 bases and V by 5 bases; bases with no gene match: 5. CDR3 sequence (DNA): TGTGCCAGCAGTCTGGACAGGGCACCAGATACGCAGTATTTT. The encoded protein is CASSLDRAPDTQYF.

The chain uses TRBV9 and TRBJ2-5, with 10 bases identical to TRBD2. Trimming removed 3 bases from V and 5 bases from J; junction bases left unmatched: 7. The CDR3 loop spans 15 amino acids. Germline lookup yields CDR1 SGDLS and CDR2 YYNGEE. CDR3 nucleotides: TGTGCCAGCAGCGCTAGCGGGGGCCCCGTGGAGACCCAGTACTTC. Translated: CASSASGGPVETQYF.

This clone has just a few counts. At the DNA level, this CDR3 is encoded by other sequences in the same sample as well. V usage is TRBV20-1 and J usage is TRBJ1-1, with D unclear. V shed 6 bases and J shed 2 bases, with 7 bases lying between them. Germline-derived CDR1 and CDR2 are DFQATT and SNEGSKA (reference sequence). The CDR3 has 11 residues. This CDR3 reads CSAGLNTEAFF. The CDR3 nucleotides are TGCAGTGCAGGACTAAACACTGAAGCTTTCTTT.

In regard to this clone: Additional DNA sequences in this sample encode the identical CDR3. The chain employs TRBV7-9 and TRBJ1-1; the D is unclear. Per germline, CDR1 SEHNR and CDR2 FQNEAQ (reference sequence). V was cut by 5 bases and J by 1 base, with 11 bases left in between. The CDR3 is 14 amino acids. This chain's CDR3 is CASSRGTENTEAFF. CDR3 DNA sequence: TGTGCCAGCAGCCGCGGAACAGAGAACACTGAAGCTTTCTTT.

The CDR3 nucleotides read TGTGCCAGCAGCCCCGGGACGGCAGTCTTCGAGCAGTACTTC. This sequence encodes CASSPGTAVFEQYF. This sequence joins TRBV7-9 and TRBJ2-7; the D gene could be TRBD1 or TRBD2 (5 bases each). V gave up 5 bases and J gave up 6 bases, with 17 bases separating them. Germline values: CDR1 SEHNR, CDR2 FQNEAQ (reference sequence). The CDR3 consists of 14 residues.

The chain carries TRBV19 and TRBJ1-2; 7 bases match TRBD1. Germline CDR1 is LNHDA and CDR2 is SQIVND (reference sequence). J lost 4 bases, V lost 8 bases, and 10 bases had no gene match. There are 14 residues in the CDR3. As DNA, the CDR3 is TGTGCCAGTCAGACCGTGAACAGGGGCTATGGCTACACCTTC. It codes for CASQTVNRGYGYTF.

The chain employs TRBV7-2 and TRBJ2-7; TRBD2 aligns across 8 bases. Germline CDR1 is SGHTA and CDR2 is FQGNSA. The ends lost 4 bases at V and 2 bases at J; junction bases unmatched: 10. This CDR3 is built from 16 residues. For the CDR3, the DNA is TGTGCCAGCAGCTCGGTCGGGACGGGGGGGCCCTACGAGCAGTACTTC. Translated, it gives CASSSVGTGGPYEQYF.

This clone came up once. CDR3 residues: CASIWGGSLDGGYTF. The CDR3 DNA is TGTGCCAGCATTTGGGGGGGGTCACTAGATGGCGGCTACACCTTC. The chain combines TRBV6-1 with TRBJ1-2, with a possible D match to TRBD1 (5 bases). V was clipped by 7 bases and J by 8 bases, with 23 bases between them. The CDR3 is made up of 15 amino acids. The germline gives CDR1 MNHNS, CDR2 SASEGT.

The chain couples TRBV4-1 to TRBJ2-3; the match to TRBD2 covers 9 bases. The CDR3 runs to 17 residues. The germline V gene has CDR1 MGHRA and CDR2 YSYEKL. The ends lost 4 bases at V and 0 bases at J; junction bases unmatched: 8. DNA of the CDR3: TGCGCCAGCAGCCTCATGTGGCGGGGGGGGAGCACAGATACGCAGTATTTT. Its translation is CASSLMWRGGSTDTQYF.